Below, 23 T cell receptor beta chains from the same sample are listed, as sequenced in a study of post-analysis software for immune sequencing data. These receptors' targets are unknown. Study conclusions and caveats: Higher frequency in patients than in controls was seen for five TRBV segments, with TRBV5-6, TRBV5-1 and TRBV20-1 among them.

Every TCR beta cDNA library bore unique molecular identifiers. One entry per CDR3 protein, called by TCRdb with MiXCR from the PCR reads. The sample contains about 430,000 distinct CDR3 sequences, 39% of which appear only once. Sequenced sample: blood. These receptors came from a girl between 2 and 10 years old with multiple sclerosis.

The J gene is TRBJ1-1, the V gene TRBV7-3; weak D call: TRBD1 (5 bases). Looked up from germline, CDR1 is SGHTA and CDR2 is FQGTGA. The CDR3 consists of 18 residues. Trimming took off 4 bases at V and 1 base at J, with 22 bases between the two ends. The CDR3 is CASSSTYLARDPNTEAFF. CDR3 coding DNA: TGTGCCAGCAGCTCGACTTACCTAGCCAGGGACCCGAACACTGAAGCTTTCTTT.

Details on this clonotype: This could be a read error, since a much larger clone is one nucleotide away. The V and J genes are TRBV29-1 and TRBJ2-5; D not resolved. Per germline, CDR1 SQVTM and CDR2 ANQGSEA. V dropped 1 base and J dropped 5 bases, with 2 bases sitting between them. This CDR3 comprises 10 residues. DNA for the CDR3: TGCAGCGTTGAAGGGGAGACCCAGTACTTC. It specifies CSVEGETQYF.

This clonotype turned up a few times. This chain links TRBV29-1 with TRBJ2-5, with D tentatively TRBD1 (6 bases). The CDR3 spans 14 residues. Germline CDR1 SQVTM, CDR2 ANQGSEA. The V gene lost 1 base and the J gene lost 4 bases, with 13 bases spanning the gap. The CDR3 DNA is TGCAGCGTTGAAGGGGTCGACAGGCTAGAGACCCAGTACTTC. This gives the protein CSVEGVDRLETQYF.

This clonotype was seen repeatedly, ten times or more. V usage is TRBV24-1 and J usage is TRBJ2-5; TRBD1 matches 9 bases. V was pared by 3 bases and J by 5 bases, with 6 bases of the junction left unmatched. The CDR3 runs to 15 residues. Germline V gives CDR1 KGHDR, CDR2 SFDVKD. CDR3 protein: CATSDTGTGSETQYF. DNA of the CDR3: TGTGCCACCAGTGATACCGGGACAGGGAGCGAGACCCAGTACTTC.

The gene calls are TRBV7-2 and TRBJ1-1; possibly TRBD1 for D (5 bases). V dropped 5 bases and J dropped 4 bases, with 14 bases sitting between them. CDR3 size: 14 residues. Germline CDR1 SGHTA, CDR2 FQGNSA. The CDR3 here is CASSRTLTGTEAFF. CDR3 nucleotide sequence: TGTGCCAGCAGCCGGACATTGACGGGCACTGAAGCTTTCTTT.

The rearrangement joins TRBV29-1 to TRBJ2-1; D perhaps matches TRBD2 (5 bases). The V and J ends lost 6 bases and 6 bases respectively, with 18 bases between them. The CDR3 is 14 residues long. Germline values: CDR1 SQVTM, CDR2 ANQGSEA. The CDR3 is CSVALLVSLNEQFF. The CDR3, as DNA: TGCAGCGTGGCCCTACTAGTATCCCTCAATGAGCAGTTCTTC.

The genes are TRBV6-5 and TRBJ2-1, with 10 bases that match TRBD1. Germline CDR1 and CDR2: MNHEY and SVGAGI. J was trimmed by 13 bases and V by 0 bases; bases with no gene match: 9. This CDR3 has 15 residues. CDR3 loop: CASSYSGTGAQGQFF. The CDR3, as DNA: TGTGCCAGCAGTTACTCCGGGACAGGGGCCCAGGGTCAGTTCTTC.

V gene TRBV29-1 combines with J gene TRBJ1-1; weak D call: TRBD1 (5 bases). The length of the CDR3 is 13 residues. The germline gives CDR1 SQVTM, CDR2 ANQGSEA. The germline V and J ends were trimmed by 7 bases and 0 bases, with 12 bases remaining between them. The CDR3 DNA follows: TGCAGCGCCCTCGAAGGGGTGAACACTGAAGCTTTCTTT. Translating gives CSALEGVNTEAFF. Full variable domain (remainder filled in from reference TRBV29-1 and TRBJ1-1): SAVISQKPSRDICQRGTSLTIQCQVDSQVTMMFWYRQQPGQSLTLIATANQGSEATYESGFVIDKFPISRPNLTFSTLTVSNMSPEDSSIYLCSALEGVNTEAFFGQGTRLTVV.

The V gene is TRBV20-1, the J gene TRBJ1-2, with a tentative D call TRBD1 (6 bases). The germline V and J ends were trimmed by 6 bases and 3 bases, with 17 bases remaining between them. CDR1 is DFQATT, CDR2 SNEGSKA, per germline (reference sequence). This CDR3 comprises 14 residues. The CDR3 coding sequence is TGCAGTGCAAACCGGGACACCGTCGACTATGGCTACACCTTC. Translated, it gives CSANRDTVDYGYTF.

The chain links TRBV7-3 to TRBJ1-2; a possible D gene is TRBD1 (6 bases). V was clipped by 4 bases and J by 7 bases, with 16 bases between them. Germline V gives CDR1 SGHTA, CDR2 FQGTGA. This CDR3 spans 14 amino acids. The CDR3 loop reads CASSSSPGASGYTF. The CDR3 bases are TGTGCCAGCAGCTCTAGTCCAGGGGCTAGTGGCTACACCTTC.

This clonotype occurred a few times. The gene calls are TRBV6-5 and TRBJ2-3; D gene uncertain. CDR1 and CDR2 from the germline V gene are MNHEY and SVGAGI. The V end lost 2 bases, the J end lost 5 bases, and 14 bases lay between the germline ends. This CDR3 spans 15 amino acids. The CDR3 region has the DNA TGTGCCAGCAGTTACGGAGTCGGAGTTAAAGATACGCAGTATTTT. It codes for CASSYGVGVKDTQYF.

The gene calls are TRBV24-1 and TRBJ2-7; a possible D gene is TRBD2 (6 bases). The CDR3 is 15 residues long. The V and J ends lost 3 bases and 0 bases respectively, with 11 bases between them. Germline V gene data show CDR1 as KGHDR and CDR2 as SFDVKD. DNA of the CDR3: TGTGCCACCAGTGATGCCGGGACTCTCTCCTACGAGCAGTACTTC. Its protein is CATSDAGTLSYEQYF.

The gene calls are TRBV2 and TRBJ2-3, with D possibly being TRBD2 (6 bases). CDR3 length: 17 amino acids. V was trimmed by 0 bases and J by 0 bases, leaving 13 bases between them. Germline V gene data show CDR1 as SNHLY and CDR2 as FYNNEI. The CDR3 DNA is TGTGCCAGCAGTGAAGCGCTTGTGAGCGGGAGCACAGATACGCAGTATTTT. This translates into CASSEALVSGSTDTQYF.

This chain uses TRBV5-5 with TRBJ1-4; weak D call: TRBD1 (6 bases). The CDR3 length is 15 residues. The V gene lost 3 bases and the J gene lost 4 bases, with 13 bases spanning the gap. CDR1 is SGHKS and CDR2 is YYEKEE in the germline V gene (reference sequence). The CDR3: CASSYPGAFNEKLFF. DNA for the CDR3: TGTGCCAGCAGCTACCCAGGGGCCTTTAATGAAAAACTGTTTTTT.

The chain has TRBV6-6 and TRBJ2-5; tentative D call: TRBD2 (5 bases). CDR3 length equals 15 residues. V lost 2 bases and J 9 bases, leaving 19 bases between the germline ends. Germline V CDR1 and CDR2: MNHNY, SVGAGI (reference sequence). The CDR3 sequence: CASSYLDQRRRAQYF. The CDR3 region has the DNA TGTGCCAGCAGTTACCTCGATCAACGCCGGCGGGCCCAGTACTTC.

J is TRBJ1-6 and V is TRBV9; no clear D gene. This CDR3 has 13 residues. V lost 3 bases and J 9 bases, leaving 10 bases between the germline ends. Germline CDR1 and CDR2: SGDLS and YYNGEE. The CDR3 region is CASSAGPSSPLHF. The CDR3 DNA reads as TGTGCCAGCAGCGCCGGACCGAGTTCACCCCTCCACTTT.

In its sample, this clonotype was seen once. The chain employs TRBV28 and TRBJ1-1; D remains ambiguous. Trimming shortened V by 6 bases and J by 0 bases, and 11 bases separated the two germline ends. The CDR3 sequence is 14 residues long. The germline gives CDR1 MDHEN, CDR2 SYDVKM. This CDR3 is CASSPPPMNTEAFF. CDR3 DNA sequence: TGTGCCAGCAGCCCCCCTCCCATGAACACTGAAGCTTTCTTT. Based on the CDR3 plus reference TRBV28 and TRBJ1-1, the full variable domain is DVKVTQSSRYLVKRTGEKVFLECVQDMDHENMFWYRQDPGLGLRLIYFSYDVKMKEKGDIPEGYSVSREKKERFSLILESASTNQTSMYLCASSPPPMNTEAFFGQGTRLTVV.

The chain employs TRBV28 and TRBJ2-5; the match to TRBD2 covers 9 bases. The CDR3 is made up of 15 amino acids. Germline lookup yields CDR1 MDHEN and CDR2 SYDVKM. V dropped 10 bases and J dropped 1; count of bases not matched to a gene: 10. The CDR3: CAIRHSGGPQETQYF. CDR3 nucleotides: TGTGCCATCCGTCATAGCGGGGGCCCCCAAGAGACCCAGTACTTC.

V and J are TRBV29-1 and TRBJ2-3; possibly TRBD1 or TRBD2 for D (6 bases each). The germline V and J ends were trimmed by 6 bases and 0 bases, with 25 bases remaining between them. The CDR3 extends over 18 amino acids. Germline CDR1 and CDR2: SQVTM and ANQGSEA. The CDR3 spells CSVYGLILRRGSTDTQYF. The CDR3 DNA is TGCAGCGTGTACGGACTCATCTTACGGAGGGGGAGCACAGATACGCAGTATTTT.

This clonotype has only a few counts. CDR3 sequence reads: CASSDSIAGGAGYTF. The CDR3 coding sequence is TGTGCCAGCAGTGACTCGATTGCCGGGGGCGCAGGCTACACCTTC. The chain employs TRBV6-4 and TRBJ1-2; perhaps TRBD1 as D (6 bases). The germline V and J ends were trimmed by 0 bases and 8 bases, with 16 bases remaining between them. This CDR3 contains 15 residues. Per germline, CDR1 MRHNA and CDR2 SNTAGT.

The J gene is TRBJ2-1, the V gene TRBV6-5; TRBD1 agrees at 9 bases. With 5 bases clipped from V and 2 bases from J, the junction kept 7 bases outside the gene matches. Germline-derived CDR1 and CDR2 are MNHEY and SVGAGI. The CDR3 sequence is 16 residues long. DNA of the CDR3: TGTGCCAGCAGTGGGCCCCGGGACAGGGCCTACAATGAGCAGTTCTTC. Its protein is CASSGPRDRAYNEQFF.

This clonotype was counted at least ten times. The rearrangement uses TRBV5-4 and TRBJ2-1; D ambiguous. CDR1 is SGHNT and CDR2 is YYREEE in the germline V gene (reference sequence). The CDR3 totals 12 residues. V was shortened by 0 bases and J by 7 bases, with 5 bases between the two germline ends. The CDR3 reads CASSLGTNEQFF. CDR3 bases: TGTGCCAGCAGCTTGGGGACGAATGAGCAGTTCTTC. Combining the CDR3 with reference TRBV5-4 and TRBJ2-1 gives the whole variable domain ETGVTQSPTHLIKTRGQQVTLRCSSQSGHNTVSWYQQALGQGPQFIFQYYREEENGRGNFPPRFSGLQFPNYSSELNVNALELDDSALYLCASSLGTNEQFFGPGTRLTVL.

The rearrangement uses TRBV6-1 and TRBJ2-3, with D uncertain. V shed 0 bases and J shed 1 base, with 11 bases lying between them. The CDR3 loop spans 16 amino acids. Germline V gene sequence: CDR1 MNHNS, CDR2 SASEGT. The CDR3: CASSEAYGPGTDTQYF. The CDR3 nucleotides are TGTGCCAGCAGTGAAGCTTACGGGCCGGGCACAGATACGCAGTATTTT.